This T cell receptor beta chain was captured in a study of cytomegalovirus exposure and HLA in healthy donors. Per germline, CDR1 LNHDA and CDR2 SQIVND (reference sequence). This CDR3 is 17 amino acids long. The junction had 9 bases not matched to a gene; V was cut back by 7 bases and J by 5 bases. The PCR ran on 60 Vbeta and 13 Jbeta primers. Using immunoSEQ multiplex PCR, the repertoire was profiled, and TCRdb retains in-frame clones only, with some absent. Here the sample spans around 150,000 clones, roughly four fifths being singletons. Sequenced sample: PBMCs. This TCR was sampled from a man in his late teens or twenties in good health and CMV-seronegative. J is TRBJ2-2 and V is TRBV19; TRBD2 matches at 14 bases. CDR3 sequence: CASTLLGLAGETGELFF. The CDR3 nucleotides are TGTGCCAGTACCCTCCTGGGACTAGCGGGAGAAACCGGGGAGCTGTTTTTT. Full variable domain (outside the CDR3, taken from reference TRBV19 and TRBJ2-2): DGGITQSPKYLFRKEGQNVTLSCEQNLNHDAMYWYRQDPGQGLRLIYYSQIVNDFQKGDIAEGYSVSREKKESFPLTVTSAQKNPTAFYLCASTLLGLAGETGELFFGEGSRLTVL.